This TCR beta chain was sequenced during a study of T-cell memory formation after mild COVID-19. Study background: Largely, the TCR clusters proved donor specific.

Study outcomes and limitations: Clones that contracted from day 15 to 85 were balanced CD4/CD8, while later expanders leaned CD4+. The pre-infection memory compartment contained some responding clones, suggesting cross-reactive memory joined.

V shed 2 bases and J shed 5 bases, with 4 bases lying between them. CDR1 and CDR2 (germline): SGHNT, YYREEE (reference sequence). The CDR3 runs 12 residues. TCRdb re-analysed the 5' RACE reads in MiXCR, keeping a single row per CDR3 protein. This repertoire shows about 560,000 distinct CDR3 sequences, about a fifth found once; its top ten account for roughly 8.3%. This clonotype was observed at least ten times. Antigen specificity is unknown. The source of this sequence is an adult woman who had mild COVID-19 (a few samples of this study predate the infection). Cell type and time point are not known. Sequenced sample: PBMCs or a T cell subset sorted from them (not recorded which). The V and J genes are TRBV5-4 and TRBJ1-4; D gene uncertain. The CDR3 nucleotides are TGTGCCAGCAGCTTTCCCAATGAAAAACTGTTTTTT. Translated: CASSFPNEKLFF.